Shown below are 18 T cell receptor beta chains from a single sample sequenced in a study of early T cells in non-severe SARS-CoV-2 infection. TCRdb recomputed calls from the 5' RACE reads with MiXCR, one row per CDR3 protein. The sample carries under 70,000 distinct CDR3 sequences, about 8% recorded once. The source material was whole blood, sampled at baseline. The receptor source for this set is an adult who was a healthcare worker with PCR-confirmed SARS-CoV-2 infection or an uninfected control (not recorded which).

The gene calls are TRBV5-1 and TRBJ1-2, with 7 bases lining up with TRBD1. CDR1 is SGHRS, CDR2 YFSETQ, per germline. CDR3 length equals 15 residues. V lost 3 bases to trimming and J lost 3 bases; unmatched junction nucleotides: 8. This CDR3 reads CASSSTGETYYGYTF. The DNA of the CDR3 is TGCGCCAGCAGCTCAACAGGGGAAACTTACTATGGCTACACCTTC.

This clonotype was seen at least ten times. The genes are TRBV7-3 and TRBJ2-1, with 8 bases identical to TRBD2. Germline trimming cut 3 bases from V and 7 bases from J; bases unmatched to any gene: 5. The CDR3 runs 14 residues. The germline gives CDR1 SGHTA, CDR2 FQGTGA. CDR3 bases: TGTGCCAGCAGCTTCGGGGGGGCTATGAATGAGCAGTTCTTC. As protein: CASSFGGAMNEQFF.

The chain carries TRBV30 and TRBJ2-5, with D unclear. Trimming shortened V by 1 base and J by 5 bases, and 14 bases separated the two germline ends. The CDR3 loop spans 14 amino acids. Germline loops: CDR1 GTSNPN, CDR2 SVGIG (reference sequence). CDR3 nucleotide sequence: TGTGCCTGGAGTGGTACCCGAGGTGGTGAGACCCAGTACTTC. This encodes CAWSGTRGGETQYF.

This clonotype was seen only a few times. V is TRBV9 and J is TRBJ1-6, with D perhaps TRBD1 (6 bases). Germline lookup yields CDR1 SGDLS and CDR2 YYNGEE. This CDR3 region has 18 residues. Trimming shortened V by 1 base and J by 6 bases, and 20 bases separated the two germline ends. CDR3: CASSVSTPGPGANSPLHF. In DNA, the CDR3 is TGTGCCAGCAGCGTATCGACTCCGGGGCCGGGGGCTAATTCACCCCTCCACTTT.

This clonotype has at least ten counts. The chain is built from TRBV7-2 and TRBJ2-7; TRBD1 agrees at 7 bases. This CDR3 comprises 14 residues. V lost 6 bases to trimming and J lost 2 bases; unmatched junction nucleotides: 7. Looked up from germline, CDR1 is SGHTA and CDR2 is FQGNSA. The CDR3 protein is CASSHDQGAYEQYF. DNA of the CDR3: TGTGCCAGCAGTCACGACCAGGGGGCCTACGAGCAGTACTTC.

The chain couples TRBV3-1 to TRBJ1-4, with 9 bases aligning to TRBD1. CDR3 size: 14 residues. J gave up 5 bases and V 4 bases, and 2 bases lay outside the gene matches. Germline CDR1 is LGHDT and CDR2 is YNNKEL (reference sequence). CDR3 in DNA: TGTGCCAGCAGCCCGGACAGGGGAAATGAAAAACTGTTTTTT. Translation: CASSPDRGNEKLFF.

This clonotype was seen many times. This chain uses TRBV29-1 with TRBJ2-1; 7 bases fit TRBD2. Germline V lookup: CDR1 SQVTM, CDR2 ANQGSEA. V lost 0 bases, J lost 4 bases, and 9 bases stayed unmatched. This CDR3 spans 16 amino acids. This CDR3 is CSVEESWREFYNEQFF. As DNA, the CDR3 is TGCAGCGTTGAAGAATCGTGGCGGGAGTTTTACAATGAGCAGTTCTTC.

Many counts were recorded for this clonotype. The rearrangement links TRBV4-3 to TRBJ2-7; 8 bases line up with TRBD1. This CDR3 has 16 residues. The J segment lost 2 bases and the V segment lost 0 bases, leaving 6 bases of the junction unmatched. Per germline, CDR1 LGHNA and CDR2 YSLEER. The CDR3 nucleotides are TGCGCCAGCAGCCAAGATCCCGGGACAGGCACCTACGAGCAGTACTTC. It encodes CASSQDPGTGTYEQYF.

This clonotype was seen at least ten times. The chain employs TRBV27 and TRBJ2-1; D is perhaps TRBD2 (6 bases). Germline values: CDR1 MNHEY, CDR2 SMNVEV (reference sequence). The CDR3 is 11 amino acids. V was trimmed by 8 bases and J by 9 bases, leaving 11 bases between them. The chain's CDR3 is CASGRETEQFF. CDR3 in DNA: TGTGCCAGCGGACGGGAGACTGAGCAGTTCTTC.

This clonotype appeared many times. The chain combines TRBV19 with TRBJ2-2; D might be TRBD2 (5 bases). This CDR3 contains 12 residues. Trimming cost V 4 bases and J 6 bases, with 6 bases left between them. CDR1 and CDR2 from the germline V gene are LNHDA and SQIVND (reference sequence). The CDR3 nucleotides are TGTGCCAGTAGTAAGGAGGCCGGGGAGCTGTTTTTT. This sequence encodes CASSKEAGELFF.

This clonotype has at least ten counts. The chain has TRBV12-3 or TRBV12-4 and TRBJ2-2; D is possibly TRBD2 (6 bases). V was cut by 7 bases and J by 6 bases, with 12 bases left in between. The CDR3 totals 13 residues. Here the CDR3 reads CASTLGLPGELFF. The CDR3 DNA reads TGTGCCAGCACCCTTGGACTACCCGGGGAGCTGTTTTTT.

This clonotype has a count of ten or more. At one end, the junction sequence differs from germline, possibly due to a read error. The chain recombines TRBV30 with TRBJ2-7; 10 positions match TRBD1. This CDR3 is built from 14 residues. The germline CDR1 and CDR2 sequences are GTSNPN and SVGIG (reference sequence). CDR3: CAWDRGTGVYEQYF. The CDR3 DNA sequence: TGTGCCTGGGACCGCGGGACAGGGGTATACGAGCAATACTTC.

This clonotype came up many times. The rearrangement links TRBV25-1 to TRBJ2-2, with 15 bases fitting TRBD2. CDR3 size: 18 residues. After removal of 3 bases from V and 1 base from J, the junction contained 3 bases not matched to a gene. The germline CDR1 and CDR2 sequences are MGHDK and SYGVNS. For the CDR3, the DNA is TGTGCCAGCAGTGAGGGACTAGCGGGAGGACTGAACACCGGGGAGCTGTTTTTT. Protein: CASSEGLAGGLNTGELFF.

In this sample, this clonotype turned up many times. This rearrangement joins TRBV29-1 to TRBJ1-2; D not resolved. The germline V gene has CDR1 SQVTM and CDR2 ANQGSEA. The CDR3 is 15 amino acids. V was shortened by 6 bases and J by 2 bases, with 19 bases between the two germline ends. CDR3 DNA sequence: TGCAGCGTAAGCCAAGGGATCGCTCCCAACTATGGCTACACCTTC. Its protein product is CSVSQGIAPNYGYTF.

This clonotype was observed a few times. The chain joins TRBV5-5 to TRBJ2-3, with D possibly being TRBD1 or TRBD2 (5 bases each). Germline V gene data show CDR1 as SGHKS and CDR2 as YYEKEE (reference sequence). The CDR3 is made up of 16 amino acids. Trimming took off 4 bases at V and 0 bases at J, with 15 bases between the two ends. CDR3 in DNA: TGTGCCAGCAGCGGCCCCGGGACCGTTAGCACAGATACGCAGTATTTT. As protein: CASSGPGTVSTDTQYF.

V usage is TRBV20-1 and J usage is TRBJ2-7; possibly TRBD1 for D (6 bases). The CDR3 extends over 15 amino acids. Germline lookup yields CDR1 DFQATT and CDR2 SNEGSKA (reference sequence). V lost 1 base, J lost 3 bases, and 16 bases lay in between. The CDR3 DNA reads TGCAGTGCTAGAGTTCCGTCGGGACAAAACTACGAGCAGTACTTC. Amino acid sequence: CSARVPSGQNYEQYF.

The genes are TRBV5-5 and TRBJ2-5; D unclear. V lost 4 bases and J 1 base, leaving 5 bases between the germline ends. CDR3 size: 12 residues. The germline V gene has CDR1 SGHKS and CDR2 YYEKEE (reference sequence). CDR3 in amino acids: CASSDPQETQYF. The DNA for the CDR3 is TGTGCCAGCAGCGACCCCCAAGAGACCCAGTACTTC.

This clonotype was recorded at least ten times. This chain joins TRBV25-1 and TRBJ2-1; the D gene is possibly TRBD2 (6 bases). Germline loops: CDR1 MGHDK, CDR2 SYGVNS. This CDR3 has 15 amino acids. Trimming took 3 bases from V and 0 from J, leaving 9 bases between them. The CDR3 nucleotides are TGTGCCAGCAGTGACTGGGACTCCTCCTACAATGAGCAGTTCTTC. This gives the protein CASSDWDSSYNEQFF.